These 3 T cell receptor beta chains originate from one sample sequenced in a study of blood T cell repertoires in COVID-19. Repertoires were generated with immunoSEQ multiplex PCR, while TCRdb's copy carries only in-frame clones and drops some. Counted here are more than 110,000 clones, 84% occurring once; the ten biggest clones make up under 7%. The material sequenced was PBMCs or T cells enriched from blood (not recorded which). The origin of the receptors is a man in his forties or fifties with acute COVID-19.

This sequence joins TRBV28 and TRBJ1-1; D might be TRBD1 (5 bases). Trimming stripped 5 bases from V and 5 bases from J, with 15 bases between. The CDR3 length is 14 residues. In germline, CDR1 is MDHEN, CDR2 SYDVKM. CDR3 sequence: CASSILGGRTEAFF. CDR3 DNA sequence: TGTGCCAGCAGTATCCTGGGGGGTCGGACTGAAGCTTTCTTT.

The chain uses TRBV19 and TRBJ1-1; 7 bases fit TRBD1. Looked up from germline, CDR1 is LNHDA and CDR2 is SQIVND (reference sequence). The V segment lost 3 bases and the J segment 3 bases; nucleotides outside the gene matches: 10. The length of the CDR3 is 16 residues. The CDR3 DNA follows: TGTGCCAGTAGTATCGACAGGGTCGAGGGGGACACTGAAGCTTTCTTT. Protein: CASSIDRVEGDTEAFF.

This sequence joins TRBV28 and TRBJ2-5, with TRBD2 as a possible D gene (6 bases). This CDR3 contains 16 residues. Germline V gives CDR1 MDHEN, CDR2 SYDVKM. V was cut by 4 bases and J by 1 base, with 16 bases left in between. The CDR3 sequence is CASSSNRLGGQETQYF. The CDR3 nucleotides read TGTGCCAGCAGTTCAAACCGACTGGGGGGCCAAGAGACCCAGTACTTC.